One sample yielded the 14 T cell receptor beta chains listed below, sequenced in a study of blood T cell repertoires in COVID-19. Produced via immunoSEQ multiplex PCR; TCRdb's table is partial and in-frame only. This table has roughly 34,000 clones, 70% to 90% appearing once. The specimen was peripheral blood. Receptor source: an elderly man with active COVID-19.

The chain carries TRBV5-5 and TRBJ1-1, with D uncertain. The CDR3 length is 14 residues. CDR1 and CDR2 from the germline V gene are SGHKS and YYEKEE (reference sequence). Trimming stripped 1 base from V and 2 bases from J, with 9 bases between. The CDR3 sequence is CASSLNPENTEAFF. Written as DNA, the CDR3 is TGTGCCAGCAGCTTGAACCCAGAAAACACTGAAGCTTTCTTT.

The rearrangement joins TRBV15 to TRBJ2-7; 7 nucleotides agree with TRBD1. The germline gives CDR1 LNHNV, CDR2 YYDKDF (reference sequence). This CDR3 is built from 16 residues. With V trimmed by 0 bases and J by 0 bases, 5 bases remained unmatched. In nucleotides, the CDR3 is TGTGCCACCAGCAGAGATGAGACAGGGACCTCCTACGAGCAGTACTTC. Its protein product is CATSRDETGTSYEQYF.

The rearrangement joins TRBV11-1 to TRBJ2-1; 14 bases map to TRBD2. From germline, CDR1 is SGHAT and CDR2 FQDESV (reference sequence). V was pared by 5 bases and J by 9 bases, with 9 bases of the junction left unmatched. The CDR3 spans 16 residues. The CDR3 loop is CASSQPTSGGASEQFF. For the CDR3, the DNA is TGTGCCAGCAGCCAACCGACTAGCGGGGGGGCCTCTGAGCAGTTCTTC.

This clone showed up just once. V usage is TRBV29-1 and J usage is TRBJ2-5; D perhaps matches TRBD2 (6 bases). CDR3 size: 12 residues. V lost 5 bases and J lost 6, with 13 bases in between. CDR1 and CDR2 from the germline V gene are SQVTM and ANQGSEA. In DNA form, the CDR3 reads TGCAGCGTTCCGGGACTGGCGAAGACCCAGTACTTC. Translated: CSVPGLAKTQYF.

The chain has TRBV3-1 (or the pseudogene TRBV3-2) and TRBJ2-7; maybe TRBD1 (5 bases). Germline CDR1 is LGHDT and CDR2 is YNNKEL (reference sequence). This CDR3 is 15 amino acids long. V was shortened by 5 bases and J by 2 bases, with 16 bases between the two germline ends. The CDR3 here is CASSLTPTGTYEQYF. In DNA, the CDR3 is TGTGCCAGCAGCTTGACCCCCACAGGAACCTACGAGCAGTACTTC.

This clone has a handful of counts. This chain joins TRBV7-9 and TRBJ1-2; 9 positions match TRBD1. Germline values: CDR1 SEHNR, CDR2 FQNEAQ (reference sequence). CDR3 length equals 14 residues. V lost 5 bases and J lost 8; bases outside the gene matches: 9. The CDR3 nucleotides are TGTGCCAGCAGCACAGAGAGGACAGGGGAAGGCTACACCTTC. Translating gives CASSTERTGEGYTF.

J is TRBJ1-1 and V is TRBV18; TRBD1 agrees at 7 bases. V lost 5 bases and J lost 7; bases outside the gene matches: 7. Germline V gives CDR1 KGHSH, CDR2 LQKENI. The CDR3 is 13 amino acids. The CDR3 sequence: CASSFQGGDEAFF. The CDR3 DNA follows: TGTGCCAGCTCATTCCAGGGGGGCGATGAAGCTTTCTTT.

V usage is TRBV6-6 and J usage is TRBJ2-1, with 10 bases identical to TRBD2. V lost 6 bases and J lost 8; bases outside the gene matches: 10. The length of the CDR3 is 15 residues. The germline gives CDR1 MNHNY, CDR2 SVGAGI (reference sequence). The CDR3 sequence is CASRSSGGAFDEQFF. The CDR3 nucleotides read TGTGCCAGCAGATCCAGCGGGGGGGCATTCGATGAGCAGTTCTTC.

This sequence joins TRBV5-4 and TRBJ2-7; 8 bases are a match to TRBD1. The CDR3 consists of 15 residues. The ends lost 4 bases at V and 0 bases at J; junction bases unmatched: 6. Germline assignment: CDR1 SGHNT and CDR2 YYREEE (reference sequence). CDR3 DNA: TGTGCCAGCAGCCTCAGGGGGACAGGCTCCTACGAGCAGTACTTC. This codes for CASSLRGTGSYEQYF.

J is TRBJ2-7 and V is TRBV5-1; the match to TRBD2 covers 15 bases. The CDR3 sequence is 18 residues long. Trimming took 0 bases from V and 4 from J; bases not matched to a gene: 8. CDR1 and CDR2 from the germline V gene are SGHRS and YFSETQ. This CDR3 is CASSLAPGLAGGNYEQYF. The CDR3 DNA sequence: TGCGCCAGCAGCTTGGCTCCGGGACTAGCGGGGGGCAATTACGAGCAGTACTTC.

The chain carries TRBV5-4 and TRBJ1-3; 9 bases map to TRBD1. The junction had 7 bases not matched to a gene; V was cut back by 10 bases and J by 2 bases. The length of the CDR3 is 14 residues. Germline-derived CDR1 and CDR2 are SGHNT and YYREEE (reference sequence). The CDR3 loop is CASGQGSAGNTIYF. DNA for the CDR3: TGTGCCTCGGGACAGGGAAGTGCTGGAAACACCATATATTTT.

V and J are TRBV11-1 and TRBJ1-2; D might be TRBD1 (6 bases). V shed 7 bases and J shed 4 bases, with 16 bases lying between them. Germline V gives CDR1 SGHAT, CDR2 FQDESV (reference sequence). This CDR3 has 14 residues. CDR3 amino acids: CASTPRGGGYGYTF. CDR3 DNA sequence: TGTGCCAGCACGCCCAGGGGTGGCGGCTATGGCTACACCTTC.

Written as DNA, the CDR3 is TGTGCCAGCAGCTTAGAGCGGGGGGTCTACAATGAGCAGTTCTTC. Its protein product is CASSLERGVYNEQFF. The J gene is TRBJ2-1, the V gene TRBV7-3, with 9 nucleotides matching TRBD2. Germline V lookup: CDR1 SGHTA, CDR2 FQGTGA. This CDR3 is built from 15 residues. V shed 2 bases, J shed 3 bases, and the junction held 2 bases outside the gene matches.

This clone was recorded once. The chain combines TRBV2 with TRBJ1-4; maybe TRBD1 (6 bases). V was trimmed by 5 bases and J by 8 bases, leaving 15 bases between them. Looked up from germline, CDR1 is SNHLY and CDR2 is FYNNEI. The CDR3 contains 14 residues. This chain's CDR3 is CASSYRVGKEKLFF. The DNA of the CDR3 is TGTGCCAGCAGTTACAGGGTCGGGAAGGAAAAACTGTTTTTT. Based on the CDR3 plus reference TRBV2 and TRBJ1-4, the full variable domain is EPEVTQTPSHQVTQMGQEVILRCVPISNHLYFYWYRQILGQKVEFLVSFYNNEISEKSEIFDDQFSVERPDGSNFTLKIRSTKLEDSAMYFCASSYRVGKEKLFFGSGTQLSVL.